The TCR beta chain under discussion was sequenced for a study of blood T cells in healthy people across ages. This clonotype has ten or more counts. Germline CDR1 and CDR2: ENHRY and SYGVKD. The length of the CDR3 is 14 residues. V was pared by 4 bases and J by 8 bases, with 4 bases of the junction left unmatched. A sample-barcoded 5' primer and a J-beta primer mix were used in a second PCR of about 7 to 12 cycles. In TCRdb, the 5' RACE reads were re-called with MiXCR into one record per CDR3 protein. Altogether some 1.7 million distinct CDR3 sequences are present, 28% being singletons, with the ten largest covering roughly 8.2%.

The chain recombines TRBV10-3 with TRBJ2-1; 11 bases are a match to TRBD2. The specimen was blood. This clonotype originated in a woman in her 30s in good health. The CDR3 DNA reads as TGTGCCATCAGTGGACTAGCGGGGATCGATGAGCAGTTCTTC. This sequence encodes CAISGLAGIDEQFF.